This record covers a single TCR beta chain. These data originate in a study of shared clonotypes between healthy human individuals. Method: immunoSEQ multiplex PCR; TCRdb's copy keeps in-frame clones and lacks some. The sample contains hundreds of thousands of clones, roughly 95% of which appear only once. Germline CDR1 LGHNA, CDR2 YNFKEQ. The CDR3 runs to 12 residues. The ends were cut back, 8 bases at V and 4 bases at J, with 8 bases in the middle. It was CD45RO-negative cells, positively selected for CCR7, that made up naive CD8 cells, with terminally differentiated effector memory CD45RA+ cells excluded.

The chain has TRBV4-2 and TRBJ1-4; D is unclear. The sequence was collected from a woman aged 25 to 39 in good health. Sequences were obtained from naive CD8+ T cells sorted from blood. DNA of the CDR3: TGTGCCAGCGATAACGGTAATGAAAAACTGTTTTTT. Encoded protein: CASDNGNEKLFF.